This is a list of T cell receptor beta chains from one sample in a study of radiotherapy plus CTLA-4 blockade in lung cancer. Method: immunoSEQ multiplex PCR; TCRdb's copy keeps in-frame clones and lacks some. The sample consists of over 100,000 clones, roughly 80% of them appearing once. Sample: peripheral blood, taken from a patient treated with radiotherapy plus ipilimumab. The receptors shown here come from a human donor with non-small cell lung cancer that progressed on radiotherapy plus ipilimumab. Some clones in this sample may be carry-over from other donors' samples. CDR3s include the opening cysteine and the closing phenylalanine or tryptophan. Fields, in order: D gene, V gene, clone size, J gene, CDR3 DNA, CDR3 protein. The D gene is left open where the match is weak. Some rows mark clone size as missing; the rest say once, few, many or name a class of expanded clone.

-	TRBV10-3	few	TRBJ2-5	TGTGCCATCAGTGAACATGGACCTGAAGAGACCCAGTACTTC	CAISEHGPEETQYF
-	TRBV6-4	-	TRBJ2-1	TGTGCCAGCAGTGAAGGTAGCTACAATGAGCAGTTCTTC	CASSEGSYNEQFF
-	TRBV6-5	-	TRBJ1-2	TGTGCCAGCAGTTTATCGCGCTATGGCTACACCTTC	CASSLSRYGYTF
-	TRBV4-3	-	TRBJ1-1	TGCGCCAGCAGCCAAGATTATACCAGACCGAACACTGAAGCTTTCTTT	CASSQDYTRPNTEAFF
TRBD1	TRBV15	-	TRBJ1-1	TGTGCCACCAGCAGAGGCGGGACAGGGCAAACTGAAGCTTTCTTT	CATSRGGTGQTEAFF
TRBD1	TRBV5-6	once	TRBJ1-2	TGTGCCAGCAGCCCACCAGCCCGGGTTGCGGGACAGGGAGGAGGTGGCTACACCTTC	CASSPPARVAGQGGGGYTF
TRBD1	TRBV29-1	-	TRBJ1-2	TGCAGCGTACGCCAGGGGGACTATGGCTACACCTTC	CSVRQGDYGYTF
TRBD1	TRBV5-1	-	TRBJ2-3	TGCGCCAGCAGCATCGGGACAGGGTCAGGCACAGATACGCAGTATTTT	CASSIGTGSGTDTQYF
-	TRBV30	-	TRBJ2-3	TGTGCCTGGAGCTCTAAGGGGTTCACAGATACGCAGTATTTT	CAWSSKGFTDTQYF
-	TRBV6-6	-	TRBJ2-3	TGTGCCAGCAGCGAAAAGGCTACAGATACGCAGTATTTT	CASSEKATDTQYF
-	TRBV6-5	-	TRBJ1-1	TGTGCCAGCAGGCGGGGGCGGTGGGGCACTGAAGCTTTCTTT	CASRRGRWGTEAFF
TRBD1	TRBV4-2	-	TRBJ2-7	TGTGCCAGCAGCCAAGAGGACAGGGCCTACGAGCAGTACTTC	CASSQEDRAYEQYF
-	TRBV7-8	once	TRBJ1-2	TGTGCCAGCAGCTCCGGTCGGGGGCCCAACTATGGCTACACCTTC	CASSSGRGPNYGYTF
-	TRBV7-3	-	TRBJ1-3	TGTGCCAGCAGCTTAACGCCTCAGGGAGATGGCTCTGGAAACACCATATATTTT	CASSLTPQGDGSGNTIYF
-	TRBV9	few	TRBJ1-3	TGTGCCAGCAGCGTAGGTAGGGGAAACACCATATATTTT	CASSVGRGNTIYF
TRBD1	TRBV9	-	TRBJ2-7	TGTGCCAGCAGCGTATTGGACAGGGGATACGAGCAGTACTTC	CASSVLDRGYEQYF
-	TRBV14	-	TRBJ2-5	TGTGCCAGCAGCCTCCTTGGGGGGCTTGGGTCGGAGACCCAGTACTTC	CASSLLGGLGSETQYF
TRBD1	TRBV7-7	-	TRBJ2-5	TGTGCTAGCAGCCGAGGGACAGGCGGCCCAGAGACCCAGTACTTC	CASSRGTGGPETQYF
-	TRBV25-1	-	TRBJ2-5	TGTGCCAGCAGTGGGAAGTACCAAGAGACCCAGTACTTC	CASSGKYQETQYF
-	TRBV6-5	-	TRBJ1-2	TGTGCCAGCAGTTACATCCGGGGGTGGTATGGCTACACCTTC	CASSYIRGWYGYTF
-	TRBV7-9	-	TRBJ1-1	TGTGCCAGCAGCTTAGGATGGACCAACACTGAAGCTTTCTTT	CASSLGWTNTEAFF
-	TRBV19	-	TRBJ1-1	TGTGCCAGTAGTATAGAAAGGAGGGATGAAGCTTTCTTT	CASSIERRDEAFF
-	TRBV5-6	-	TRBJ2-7	TGTGCCAGCCTTCGGGAGTCGGGGTCCGAGCAGTACTTC	CASLRESGSEQYF
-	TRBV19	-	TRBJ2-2	TGTGCCAGTAGTATAAGGGGAGACACCGGGGAGCTGTTTTTT	CASSIRGDTGELFF
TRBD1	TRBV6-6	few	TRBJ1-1	TGTGCCAGCACTTTAACGCCGACAGGGGGAGGAACTGAAGCTTTCTTT	CASTLTPTGGGTEAFF
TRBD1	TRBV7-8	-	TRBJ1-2	TGTGCCAGCAGCTTGGGACAGAGTAACTATGGCTACACCTTC	CASSLGQSNYGYTF
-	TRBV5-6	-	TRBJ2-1	TGTGCCAGCAGCCCTTGGGGGAACCCTGAGGTCGTTGAGCAGTTCTTC	CASSPWGNPEVVEQFF
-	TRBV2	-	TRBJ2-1	TGTGCCAGCAGTTTGACACTAACAAGGGTGGACAATGAGCAGTTCTTC	CASSLTLTRVDNEQFF
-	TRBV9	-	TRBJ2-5	TGTGCCAGCAGCGTACCCGCTGGGGGCGAAGAGACCCAGTACTTC	CASSVPAGGEETQYF
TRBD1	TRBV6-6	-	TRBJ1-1	TGTGCCAGCACTCTACAGGGGGCGGCTGGCACTGAAGCTTTCTTT	CASTLQGAAGTEAFF
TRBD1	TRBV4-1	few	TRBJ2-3	TGCGCCAGCAGCCAACCGTTAAGGGGGCGGTCAGATACGCAGTATTTT	CASSQPLRGRSDTQYF
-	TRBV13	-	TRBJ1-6	TGTGCCAGCAGCTTAGCCGGCGTGGGGACGATGGGTTCACCCCTCCACTTT	CASSLAGVGTMGSPLHF
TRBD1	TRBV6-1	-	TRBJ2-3	TGTGCCAGCGTAACAGGGGGACCCTCGGATACGCAGTATTTT	CASVTGGPSDTQYF
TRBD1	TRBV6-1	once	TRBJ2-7	TGTGCCAGTCGGGACAGCTACGAGCAGTACTTC	CASRDSYEQYF
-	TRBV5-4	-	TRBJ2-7	TGTGCCAGCAGCAACCCAAGCGGGCGCAACTACGAGCAGTACTTC	CASSNPSGRNYEQYF
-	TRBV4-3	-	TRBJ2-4	TGCGCCAGCAGCCAAGATCCGCGACCCACGAACATTCAGTACTTC	CASSQDPRPTNIQYF
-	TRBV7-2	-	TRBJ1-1	TGTGCCAGCAGCTACCTAGGTGGTGCGAACACTGAAGCTTTCTTT	CASSYLGGANTEAFF
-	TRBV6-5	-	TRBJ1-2	TGTGCCAGCAGTTCCCGGTTAGGGCTCATCGATGGCTACACCTTC	CASSSRLGLIDGYTF
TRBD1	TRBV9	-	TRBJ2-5	TGTGCCAGCAGCCCAGCTCAGGGGGCGGACCAAGAGACCCAGTACTTC	CASSPAQGADQETQYF
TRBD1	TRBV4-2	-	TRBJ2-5	TGTGCCAGCAGCGCTACAGGGGGCTCAGAGACCCAGTACTTC	CASSATGGSETQYF
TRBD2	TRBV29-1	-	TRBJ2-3	TGCAGCGTTGAACCGTTAGCGGGGAGTCCAAGCACAGATACGCAGTATTTT	CSVEPLAGSPSTDTQYF
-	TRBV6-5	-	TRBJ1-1	TGTGCCAGCAGTTACGGGACAAGCACTGAAGCTTTCTTT	CASSYGTSTEAFF
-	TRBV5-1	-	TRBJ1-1	TGCGCCAGCAGCTTGGTAGGGGTCACTGAAGCTTTCTTT	CASSLVGVTEAFF
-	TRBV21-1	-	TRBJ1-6	TGTGCCAGCAGCCGGGCCCGTTCACCCCTCCACTTT	CASSRARSPLHF
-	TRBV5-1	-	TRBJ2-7	TGCGCCAGCAGCTTGGGAGGGAACTACGAGCAGTACTTC	CASSLGGNYEQYF
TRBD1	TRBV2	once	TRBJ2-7	TGTGCCAGCAGTGAAGGTCCAGGGGGCCGGGGCGAGCAGTACTTC	CASSEGPGGRGEQYF
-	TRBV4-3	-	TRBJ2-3	TGCGCCAGCAGCCGGGACGGACAAAGCACAGATACGCAGTATTTT	CASSRDGQSTDTQYF
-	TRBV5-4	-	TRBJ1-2	TGTGCCAGCAGCTTGGGTGCAGGGGCCTCCTATGGCTACACCTTC	CASSLGAGASYGYTF
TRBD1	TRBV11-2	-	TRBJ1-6	TGTGCCAGCAGCTTAAGCGGCAACAGGGGGGCGGATTCACCCCTCCACTTT	CASSLSGNRGADSPLHF
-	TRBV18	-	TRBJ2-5	TGTGCCAGCTCACCAGGCAATCAAGAGACCCAGTACTTC	CASSPGNQETQYF
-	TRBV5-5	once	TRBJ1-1	TGTGCCAGCAGCTCCACCGTTCTGAACACTGAAGCTTTCTTT	CASSSTVLNTEAFF
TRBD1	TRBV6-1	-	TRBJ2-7	TGTGCCAGCAACCTCGACAGGGGGGCCTACGAGCAGTACTTC	CASNLDRGAYEQYF
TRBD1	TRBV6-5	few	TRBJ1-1	TGTGCCAGCCTGGGCAGGGGGCATGGCACTGAAGCTTTCTTT	CASLGRGHGTEAFF